This passage covers 27 T cell receptor beta chains from one sample sequenced in a study of blood T cells in healthy people across ages. Through a sample-barcoded 5' primer and a J-beta primer mix, a second PCR was run for roughly 7 to 11 cycles. TCRdb re-called the 5' RACE reads through MiXCR, storing one row per CDR3 protein. Seen here are hundreds of thousands of distinct CDR3 sequences, about 30% observed once, and the top ten hold 15% to 18%. The source material was blood. The receptors derive from a woman aged 80 or over in good health.

This clonotype was recorded at least ten times. The CDR3 reads CASSLSQGTDTQYF. The CDR3 nucleotides read TGTGCCAGCAGCTTAAGCCAGGGAACAGATACGCAGTATTTT. V gene TRBV7-3 combines with J gene TRBJ2-3; weak D call: TRBD1 (5 bases). CDR3 length: 14 amino acids. The V end lost 1 base, the J end lost 3 bases, and 8 bases lay between the germline ends. Germline V CDR1 and CDR2: SGHTA, FQGTGA.

This clonotype was observed a single time. The chain couples TRBV5-1 to TRBJ2-3; unclear D gene. The CDR3 consists of 13 residues. V was cut by 4 bases and J by 2 bases, with 8 bases left in between. Looked up from germline, CDR1 is SGHRS and CDR2 is YFSETQ. CDR3 loop: CASSPSYTDTQYF. The CDR3 DNA reads TGCGCCAGCAGCCCAAGTTACACAGATACGCAGTATTTT.

This clonotype was counted many times. This chain joins TRBV15 and TRBJ2-3, with 9 bases aligning to TRBD2. CDR3 size: 15 residues. The trim removed 6 bases at V and 3 bases at J, leaving 7 bases unmatched. Germline V gene lookup returns CDR1 LNHNV and CDR2 YYDKDF (reference sequence). The CDR3 region has the DNA TGTGCCACCAGAATGCGGGGGGGCACTACAGATACGCAGTATTTT. It yields the protein CATRMRGGTTDTQYF.

Many counts were recorded for this clonotype. The chain combines TRBV6-1 with TRBJ2-3; D is perhaps TRBD1 (6 bases). The germline gives CDR1 MNHNS, CDR2 SASEGT. CDR3 length: 13 residues. V was clipped by 4 bases and J by 7 bases, with 12 bases between them. CDR3 amino acids: CASSATGWNTQYF. CDR3 bases: TGTGCCAGCAGTGCAACAGGGTGGAATACGCAGTATTTT.

This clonotype was picked up many times. The chain uses TRBV7-3 and TRBJ2-5, with 16 bases fitting TRBD2. The CDR3 is made up of 17 amino acids. Germline CDR1 and CDR2: SGHTA and FQGTGA. Germline trimming cut 2 bases from V and 4 bases from J; bases unmatched to any gene: 4. The CDR3 region has the DNA TGTGCCAGCAGCTTACAGGGACTAGCGGGGGGGCGAGAGACCCAGTACTTC. This translates into CASSLQGLAGGRETQYF.

At least ten counts were recorded for this clonotype. V and J are TRBV18 and TRBJ2-3; possibly TRBD1 for D (6 bases). CDR3 length: 15 amino acids. V gave up 3 bases and J gave up 5 bases, with 15 bases separating them. Looked up from germline, CDR1 is KGHSH and CDR2 is LQKENI. The chain's CDR3 is CASSPQRQGKDTQYF. CDR3 nucleotides: TGTGCCAGCTCACCGCAACGTCAGGGGAAAGATACGCAGTATTTT.

V usage is TRBV6-5 and J usage is TRBJ2-2, with 8 bases aligning to TRBD1. CDR3 size: 16 residues. J lost 7 bases, V lost 7 bases, and 14 bases had no gene match. Germline CDR1 is MNHEY and CDR2 is SVGAGI. CDR3 bases: TGTGCCAGCACCTCGTCAGGCAGGGGGCATATCGGGGAGCTGTTTTTT. Its protein is CASTSSGRGHIGELFF.

The chain links TRBV7-2 to TRBJ1-1; the D is unclear. CDR3 length equals 14 residues. The germline gives CDR1 SGHTA, CDR2 FQGNSA. With 3 bases removed from V and 0 bases from J, the gap between germline ends came to 8 bases. DNA for the CDR3: TGTGCCAGCAGCTTCCTGGGCGTGAACACTGAAGCTTTCTTT. Translation gives CASSFLGVNTEAFF.

This clonotype occurred many times. The rearrangement uses TRBV7-2 and TRBJ2-5; 7 bases fit TRBD2. Germline CDR1 SGHTA, CDR2 FQGNSA. The CDR3 runs to 17 residues. J lost 5 bases, V lost 1 base, and 13 bases had no gene match. This CDR3 reads CASSLGSSGVRWETQYF. In DNA form, the CDR3 reads TGTGCCAGCAGCTTAGGGTCCAGCGGGGTGAGATGGGAGACCCAGTACTTC.

Comment on this clonotype: A much larger clone lies one base from this, so it may be a read error. This chain connects TRBV7-9 to TRBJ2-5, with D tentatively TRBD1 (6 bases). The CDR3 has 14 residues. The germline gives CDR1 SEHNR, CDR2 FQNEAQ (reference sequence). The V end lost 7 bases, the J end lost 11 bases, and 23 bases lay between the germline ends. Here the CDR3 reads CASKTGISYNEQYF. DNA for the CDR3: TGTGCCAGCAAAACAGGGATCTCCTACAATGAGCAGTACTTC.

For this clonotype: A read error is possible here, since a much larger clone lies one base away. This chain joins TRBV9 and TRBJ2-3, with unresolved D. Germline V gives CDR1 SGDLS, CDR2 YYNGEE. The CDR3 loop spans 15 amino acids. The CDR3 DNA is TGTGCCGGCAGCGTAGACGGGCGGAGCACAGATACGCAGTATTTT. Translation: CAGSVDGRSTDTQYF.

This chain joins TRBV29-1 and TRBJ1-1; 8 bases align to TRBD1. V shed 3 bases and J 4 bases; nucleotides not matched to a gene: 7. CDR3 length equals 14 residues. The germline V gene encodes CDR1 SQVTM and CDR2 ANQGSEA. In nucleotides, the CDR3 is TGCAGCGTTGACCTGAGCAGGGGGCGCACTGAAGCTTTCTTT. Translating gives CSVDLSRGRTEAFF.

About this clonotype itself: This may come from a read error, since a much larger clone is one base off. The chain links TRBV5-1 to TRBJ1-1; no clear D gene. The CDR3 runs 14 residues. Germline lookup yields CDR1 SGHRS and CDR2 YFSETQ. CDR3 in DNA: TGCGTCAGCAGCCCCATGGGCGGGAACACTGAAGCTTTCTTT. It encodes CVSSPMGGNTEAFF.

This clonotype was counted only a few times. This chain's CDR3 is CATSDSRTGRREKLFF. Written as DNA, the CDR3 is TGTGCCACCAGTGATTCCCGGACAGGGCGAAGGGAAAAACTGTTTTTT. This sequence joins TRBV24-1 and TRBJ1-4; TRBD1 matches at 8 bases. V shed 2 bases, J shed 8 bases, and the junction held 9 bases outside the gene matches. The CDR3 length is 16 residues. Germline CDR1 is KGHDR and CDR2 is SFDVKD.

In this sample, this clonotype turned up a few times. Possible read error: a much larger clone is one base away. The V call is TRBV7-3, the J call TRBJ2-7; no clear D gene. Germline assignment: CDR1 SGHTA and CDR2 FQGTGA. The CDR3 totals 14 residues. Trimming removed 6 bases from V and 7 bases from J, with 19 bases in between. CDR3 sequence (DNA): TGTGCCAGCAGGAAAGAAGGACCCTACAATGAGCAGTACTTC. This codes for CASRKEGPYNEQYF. The full variable domain, in which reference TRBV7-3 and TRBJ2-7 provide the parts outside the CDR3, is GAGVSQTPSNKVTEKGKYVELRCDPISGHTALYWYRQSLGQGPEFLIYFQGTGAADDSGLPNDRFFAVRPEGSVSTLKIQRTERGDSAVYLCASRKEGPYNEQYFGPGTRLTVT.

The sample holds many counts of this clonotype. The chain recombines TRBV20-1 with TRBJ2-1; possible D gene TRBD1, 8 bases. The germline CDR1 and CDR2 sequences are DFQATT and SNEGSKA (reference sequence). V was cut by 6 bases and J by 8 bases, with 20 bases left in between. This CDR3 contains 14 residues. CDR3 amino acids: CSARIQGGRDEQFF. The CDR3 DNA reads TGCAGTGCCCGGATACAGGGGGGGCGCGATGAGCAGTTCTTC.

The table lists this clonotype with a few counts. The chain recombines TRBV20-1 with TRBJ1-1, with TRBD1 matching 9 bases. The CDR3 length is 15 residues. The V segment lost 6 bases and the J segment 6 bases; nucleotides outside the gene matches: 14. Germline V gene sequence: CDR1 DFQATT, CDR2 SNEGSKA (reference sequence). The CDR3: CSAPRGGTGSSEAFF. In DNA form, the CDR3 reads TGCAGTGCCCCGAGGGGCGGGACAGGGTCCTCTGAAGCTTTCTTT.

CDR3 sequence (DNA): TGCAGTGCTAGAGTCGCTAGCGGGACCTACGAGCAGTACTTC. It translates to CSARVASGTYEQYF. The V gene is TRBV20-1, the J gene TRBJ2-7; 9 bases agree with TRBD2. The V and J ends lost 1 base and 2 bases, in that order; junction bases with no gene match: 3. The germline V gene encodes CDR1 DFQATT and CDR2 SNEGSKA (reference sequence). CDR3 size: 14 residues.

About this clonotype: Being one base from a much bigger clone, this may be a read error. Here the CDR3 reads CSAGLAGTDTQYF. The CDR3 DNA sequence: TGCAGTGCTGGACTAGCGGGGACAGATACGCAGTATTTT. The chain recombines TRBV20-1 with TRBJ2-3, with 12 bases aligning to TRBD2. Trimming cost V 5 bases and J 3 bases; bases outside gene matches: 0. The length of the CDR3 is 13 residues. Germline V gene sequence: CDR1 DFQATT, CDR2 SNEGSKA (reference sequence).

This clonotype was detected many times. The CDR3 DNA reads as TGTGCCAGCAGCGTAGTATCGGGGACGTACAATGAGCAGTTCTTC. Translation: CASSVVSGTYNEQFF. This chain joins TRBV9 and TRBJ2-1; D could derive from TRBD1 or TRBD2 (5 bases each). Germline values: CDR1 SGDLS, CDR2 YYNGEE. The CDR3 covers 15 residues. V lost 0 bases and J lost 4, with 11 bases in between. Drawing the rest from reference TRBV9 and TRBJ2-1, the complete variable domain is DSGVTQTPKHLITATGQRVTLRCSPRSGDLSVYWYQQSLDQGLQFLIQYYNGEERAKGNILERFSAQQFPDLHSELNLSSLELGDSALYFCASSVVSGTYNEQFFGPGTRLTVL.

This clonotype occurred many times. This chain connects TRBV7-2 to TRBJ2-7, with D maybe TRBD1 (5 bases). Germline-derived CDR1 and CDR2 are SGHTA and FQGNSA. The CDR3 length is 13 residues. The V end was cut by 2 bases, the J end by 7 bases, with 12 bases between. Here the CDR3 DNA reads TGTGCCAGCAGCTTAAGGGGTTTGGCGGAGCAGTACTTC. Translation: CASSLRGLAEQYF. Together with reference TRBV7-2 and TRBJ2-7, the CDR3 gives the full variable domain: GAGVSQSPSNKVTEKGKDVELRCDPISGHTALYWYRQSLGQGLEFLIYFQGNSAPDKSGLPSDRFSAERTGGSVSTLTIQRTQQEDSAVYLCASSLRGLAEQYFGPGTRLTVT.

This clonotype occurred many times. The chain recombines TRBV29-1 with TRBJ1-1; D is ambiguous. V was cut by 2 bases and J by 8 bases, with 12 bases left in between. The CDR3 spans 12 residues. Germline CDR1 is SQVTM and CDR2 is ANQGSEA. The CDR3 nucleotides are TGCAGCGTTGAACCCCCCCGGCCAGAAGCTTTCTTT. Its translation is CSVEPPRPEAFF. The whole variable domain, filled in from reference TRBV29-1 and TRBJ1-1, reads SAVISQKPSRDICQRGTSLTIQCQVDSQVTMMFWYRQQPGQSLTLIATANQGSEATYESGFVIDKFPISRPNLTFSTLTVSNMSPEDSSIYLCSVEPPRPEAFFGQGTRLTVV.

This clonotype was counted at least ten times. This chain connects TRBV5-1 to TRBJ1-5; possible D gene TRBD1, 5 bases. This CDR3 has 15 amino acids. The germline gives CDR1 SGHRS, CDR2 YFSETQ. V lost 7 bases and J 4 bases, leaving 18 bases between the germline ends. This chain's CDR3 is CASAIVPGSNQPQHF. CDR3 bases: TGCGCCAGCGCAATCGTGCCAGGGAGTAATCAGCCCCAGCATTTT.

V and J are TRBV20-1 and TRBJ2-5; tentatively, D is TRBD1 or TRBD2 (6 bases each). CDR3 length: 18 residues. Germline V gives CDR1 DFQATT, CDR2 SNEGSKA (reference sequence). With 5 bases removed from V and 2 bases from J, the gap between germline ends came to 27 bases. Here the CDR3 DNA reads TGCAGTGCTCTTACCGGGACTGGCACTAGGGGGGCACAAGAGACCCAGTACTTC. It encodes CSALTGTGTRGAQETQYF.

Notes on this clonotype: A much more abundant neighbour one base away suggests this may be a read error. The rearrangement uses TRBV24-1 and TRBJ2-1; D is possibly TRBD2 (5 bases). V gave up 9 bases and J gave up 7 bases, with 24 bases separating them. Germline CDR1 reads KGHDR; CDR2 reads SFDVKD. This CDR3 spans 16 amino acids. CDR3 loop: CATGPGLDFGRNEQFF. CDR3 bases: TGTGCCACCGGACCCGGTTTGGACTTTGGGCGGAATGAGCAGTTCTTC.

The genes are TRBV29-1 and TRBJ2-1; 14 bases are a match to TRBD2. CDR1 and CDR2 (germline): SQVTM, ANQGSEA. V lost 3 bases and J lost 0; bases outside the gene matches: 4. The length of the CDR3 is 17 residues. CDR3 region: CSVEGLAGDRSYNEQFF. CDR3 DNA sequence: TGCAGCGTTGAGGGACTAGCGGGAGACCGCTCCTACAATGAGCAGTTCTTC.

The table lists this clonotype with many counts. The gene calls are TRBV5-1 and TRBJ2-1, with D possibly TRBD1 on 7 matching bases. In germline, CDR1 is SGHRS, CDR2 YFSETQ. The CDR3 consists of 16 residues. V lost 4 bases and J 6 bases, leaving 20 bases between the germline ends. The CDR3 DNA reads as TGCGCCAGCAGCGCTGTACAGGGGAAGGGGGGCAATGAGCAGTTCTTC. Its translation is CASSAVQGKGGNEQFF.